A selection of T cell receptor beta chains follows, all from one sample in a study of PD-1 blockade in classical Hodgkin lymphoma. Sequenced by immunoSEQ multiplex PCR; TCRdb stores in-frame clones only, minus some. The repertoire holds tens of thousands of clones, with 70% to 90% as singletons. Sequenced here: CD4+ T cells from blood, sampled before the fourth cycle of nivolumab. The source is a human donor with classical Hodgkin lymphoma. Both conserved end residues are part of each CDR3. A D gene is named only where the DNA matches it firmly. Clone size, where shown, is once, few, many, or a class for clones that have expanded.

>TRBV27|TRBJ2-4|NA|TRBD2
CASSPGTSVDIAKNIQYF
TGTGCCAGCAGTCCCGGGACTAGCGTAGACATAGCCAAAAACATTCAGTACTTC
>TRBV28|TRBJ1-1|once|NA
CASSRTTTWGNTEAFF
TGTGCCAGCAGCCGGACAACCACATGGGGGAACACTGAAGCTTTCTTT
>TRBV5-1|TRBJ2-1|NA|TRBD2
CASSLVRGSYNEQFF
TGCGCCAGCAGCTTGGTGCGCGGGAGCTACAATGAGCAGTTCTTC
>TRBV5-8|TRBJ1-2|NA|NA
CASSSGRYYGYTF
TGTGCCAGCAGCTCGGGCCGTTACTATGGCTACACCTTC
>TRBV28|TRBJ2-3|NA|NA
CASMVGEYLSDTQYF
TGTGCCAGCATGGTCGGGGAGTATCTGTCAGATACGCAGTATTTT
>TRBV7-2|TRBJ2-2|NA|TRBD2
CASQRERNTGELFF
TGTGCCAGCCAGCGGGAGAGAAACACCGGGGAGCTGTTTTTT
>TRBV14|TRBJ1-4|NA|NA
CASSRSQGREKLFF
TGTGCCAGCAGCCGCTCACAGGGAAGAGAAAAACTGTTTTTT
>TRBV5-1|TRBJ1-3|NA|NA
CASSLESQEHSGNTIYF
TGCGCCAGCAGCTTGGAGTCACAGGAACACTCTGGAAACACCATATATTTT
>TRBV4-2|TRBJ1-1|NA|NA
CASSQDGVRAMNTEAFF
TGTGCCAGCAGCCAAGATGGGGTGAGGGCAATGAACACTGAAGCTTTCTTT
>TRBV4-1|TRBJ2-1|NA|NA
CASSHAPDWRNNEQFF
TGCGCCAGCAGCCACGCTCCAGACTGGCGCAACAATGAGCAGTTCTTC
>TRBV27|TRBJ2-7|NA|TRBD1
CASRGPTGVSEQYF
TGTGCCAGCAGGGGCCCGACAGGGGTGAGCGAGCAGTACTTC
>TRBV19|TRBJ2-5|NA|NA
CASSIRSRSQETQYF
TGTGCCAGTAGTATACGATCGCGGAGCCAAGAGACCCAGTACTTC
>TRBV5-1|TRBJ2-3|NA|TRBD2
CASSLSLAGGRPDTQYF
TGCGCCAGCAGCTTGAGCCTAGCGGGAGGGCGCCCAGATACGCAGTATTTT
>TRBV10-3|TRBJ1-2|NA|TRBD1
CAISESTGLYGHTF
TGTGCCATCAGTGAGTCGACAGGGCTATATGGCCACACCTTC
>TRBV18|TRBJ2-1|NA|TRBD2
CASSPMLLAGGNEQFF
TGTGCCAGCTCACCCATGCTTCTAGCGGGGGGCAATGAGCAGTTCTTC
>TRBV11-1|TRBJ2-1|NA|NA
CASSSSQEANNEQFF
TGTGCCAGCAGCTCATCACAGGAGGCAAACAATGAGCAGTTCTTC
>TRBV11-2|TRBJ2-2|NA|NA
CASSHRSGELFF
TGTGCCAGCAGCCACAGATCCGGGGAGCTGTTTTTT
>TRBV20-1|TRBJ2-3|NA|NA
CSAIRDTQYF
TGCAGTGCTATCCGCGATACGCAGTATTTT
>TRBV18|TRBJ1-3|NA|NA
CASEQTAFSGNTIYF
TGTGCCAGCGAACAAACAGCATTCTCTGGAAACACCATATATTTT
>TRBV12-2|TRBJ2-7|few|NA
CASRMGPNSYEQYF
TGTGCAAGTCGCATGGGACCGAACTCCTACGAGCAGTACTTC
>TRBV6-1|TRBJ1-5|NA|NA
CASSRVYNQPQHF
TGTGCCAGCTCCAGGGTATACAATCAGCCCCAGCATTTT
>TRBV5-1|TRBJ2-5|NA|NA
CASGQVQETQYF
TGCGCCAGCGGGCAGGTACAAGAGACCCAGTACTTC
>TRBV18|TRBJ2-1|NA|TRBD2
CASSPGGLAGGNEQFF
TGTGCCAGCTCACCGGGGGGACTAGCGGGAGGAAATGAGCAGTTCTTC
>TRBV2|TRBJ2-5|NA|NA
CASSVLATLQETQYF
TGTGCCAGCAGTGTGCTAGCGACCTTACAAGAGACCCAGTACTTC
>TRBV15|TRBJ2-5|NA|TRBD1
CATSPRQGQETQYF
TGTGCCACCAGCCCCCGACAGGGACAAGAGACCCAGTACTTC
>TRBV27|TRBJ2-3|NA|NA
CASIGAGTDTQYF
TGTGCCAGCATAGGAGCGGGCACAGATACGCAGTATTTT
>TRBV6-5|TRBJ2-7|NA|NA
CASSYSALSHEQYF
TGTGCCAGCAGTTACTCGGCTTTATCCCACGAGCAGTACTTC
>TRBV2|TRBJ1-2|NA|NA
CASSQSLSNYGYTF
TGTGCCAGCAGCCAGAGTCTCTCGAATTATGGCTACACCTTC
>TRBV11-2|TRBJ1-5|NA|NA
CASSLDRGRVGNQPQHF
TGTGCCAGCAGCTTAGATCGGGGCAGGGTCGGCAATCAGCCCCAGCATTTT
>TRBV11-2|TRBJ2-5|NA|TRBD1
CASSSGGQLQETQYF
TGTGCCAGCAGCTCAGGGGGACAGCTGCAAGAGACCCAGTACTTC
>TRBV27|TRBJ1-1|NA|NA
CASSFHFENTEAFF
TGTGCCAGCAGTTTTCATTTCGAGAACACTGAAGCTTTCTTT
>TRBV6-1|TRBJ2-2|NA|TRBD1
CASRGQGATGELFF
TGTGCCAGCAGGGGACAGGGGGCCACCGGGGAGCTGTTTTTT
>TRBV7-3|TRBJ2-2|NA|NA
CASSLTRDTGELFF
TGTGCCAGCAGCTTGACCAGGGACACCGGGGAGCTGTTTTTT
>TRBV13|TRBJ1-6|NA|NA
CASSPTNHNSPLHF
TGTGCCAGCAGCCCGACAAACCACAATTCACCCCTCCACTTT
>TRBV4-1|TRBJ2-5|few|NA
CASSQDWGSSETQYF
TGCGCCAGCAGCCAAGATTGGGGGTCTTCGGAGACCCAGTACTTC
>TRBV6-6|TRBJ2-7|NA|TRBD1
CASSYVGQGTVGQYF
TGTGCCAGCAGTTACGTCGGACAGGGTACGGTGGGGCAGTACTTC
>TRBV7-2|TRBJ1-3|NA|NA
CASSFLQGPNTIYF
TGTGCCAGCAGCTTTTTGCAGGGACCAAACACCATATATTTT
>TRBV30|TRBJ1-6|NA|NA
CAWEVLGDSPLHF
TGTGCCTGGGAAGTTTTGGGTGATTCACCCCTCCACTTT
>TRBV6-1|TRBJ2-1|NA|NA
CASISGTWSRNEQFF
TGTGCCAGCATCTCCGGGACGTGGTCCCGCAATGAGCAGTTCTTC
>TRBV28|TRBJ2-3|NA|NA
CASIQGSTDTQYF
TGTGCCAGCATCCAGGGGAGCACAGATACGCAGTATTTT